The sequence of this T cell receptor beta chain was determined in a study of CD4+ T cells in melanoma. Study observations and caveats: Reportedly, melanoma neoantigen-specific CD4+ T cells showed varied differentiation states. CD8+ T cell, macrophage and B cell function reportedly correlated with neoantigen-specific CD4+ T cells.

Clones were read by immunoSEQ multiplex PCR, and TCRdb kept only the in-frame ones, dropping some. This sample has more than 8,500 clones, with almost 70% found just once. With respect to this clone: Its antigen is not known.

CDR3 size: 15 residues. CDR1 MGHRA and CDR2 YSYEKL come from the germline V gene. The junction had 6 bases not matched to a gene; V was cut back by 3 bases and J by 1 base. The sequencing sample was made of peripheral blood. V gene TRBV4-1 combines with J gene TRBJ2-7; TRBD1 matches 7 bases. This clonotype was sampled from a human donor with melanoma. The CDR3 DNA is TGCGCCAGCAGCCACGTAGGCAGGGGGTCCTACGAGCAGTACTTC. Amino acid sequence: CASSHVGRGSYEQYF.